This is a list of T cell receptor beta chains from one sample in a study of glioma-infiltrating T cells. TCRdb called the multiplex PCR reads again in MiXCR, with one record for every CDR3 protein. The data show about 140,000 distinct CDR3 sequences, roughly two fifths seen once. The sequenced sample consisted of glioma tissue, nonneoplastic brain tissue, or PBMCs (not recorded which). These receptors originate from a human donor with low-grade glioma or glioblastoma, undergoing nonglioma brain surgery, or in good health (not recorded which). The CDR3 runs from the conserved cysteine through the conserved F or W. D genes are given only for firm matches. Clone size appears in some rows only: once, few, many, or a class for an expanded clone.

d_gene	abundance	j_gene	v_gene	CDR3nt	CDR3aa
NA	many	TRBJ1-1	TRBV7-6	TGTGCCAGCAGCGTACAGGGTTCGAACACTGAAGCTTTCTTT	CASSVQGSNTEAFF
TRBD1	few	TRBJ1-1	TRBV4-3	TGCGCCAGCAGACACAGGACAGGGGACTCCTGGAACACTGAAGCTTTCTTT	CASRHRTGDSWNTEAFF
NA	few	TRBJ1-5	TRBV20-1	TGCAGTGCTAGAGGGGGTTTCTTTCAGCCCCAGCATTTT	CSARGGFFQPQHF
NA	many	TRBJ2-3	TRBV6-1	TGTGCCAGCAGATCACAGGGTTATAGCACAGATACGCAGTATTTT	CASRSQGYSTDTQYF
NA	NA	TRBJ1-1	TRBV5-1	TGCGCCAGCAGCTTGGGGTCCGGTCTGAACACTGAAGCTTTCTTT	CASSLGSGLNTEAFF
TRBD2	NA	TRBJ2-1	TRBV28	TGTGCCAGCAGTTTAAGCCTAGCGGGGGCTTACAATGAGCAGTTCTTC	CASSLSLAGAYNEQFF
NA	NA	TRBJ2-1	TRBV20-1	TGCAGTGCTAGAGATCGGAAGGGGTTAGTCAATGAGCAGTTCTTC	CSARDRKGLVNEQFF
TRBD1	NA	TRBJ2-2	TRBV6-1	TGTGCCAGCAGGGGGACAGGGAACACCGGGGAGCTGTTTTTT	CASRGTGNTGELFF
TRBD2	NA	TRBJ2-5	TRBV6-1	TGTGCCAGCAGCCAGACTAGCGGGGGCCGGGAAGAGACCCAGTACTTC	CASSQTSGGREETQYF
TRBD1	NA	TRBJ2-5	TRBV27	TGTGCCAGCAGTACAGGGGAGAGGGAGACCCAGTACTTC	CASSTGERETQYF
TRBD2	many	TRBJ2-7	TRBV20-1	TGCAGTGCTAGTAGCGGGAGGGCCAGGGAGCAGTACTTC	CSASSGRAREQYF
NA	many	TRBJ2-7	TRBV20-1	TGCAGTGCTAGGGGAATGAGGGACATTAGATCCTACGAGCAGTACTTC	CSARGMRDIRSYEQYF
NA	NA	TRBJ1-1	TRBV7-9	TGTGCCAGCAGCACGTTACTGAACACTGAAGCTTTCTTT	CASSTLLNTEAFF
NA	many	TRBJ1-1	TRBV6-1	TGTGCCAGCAGTGAAGGAGCCCTGAACACTGAAGCTTTCTTT	CASSEGALNTEAFF
NA	NA	TRBJ1-3	TRBV20-1	TGCAGTGCTACCAGACAGGCCGGGAACACCATATATTTT	CSATRQAGNTIYF
NA	few	TRBJ1-3	TRBV5-1	TGCGCCAGCAGCGACGGACAAATTTCTGGAAACACCATATATTTT	CASSDGQISGNTIYF
TRBD1	NA	TRBJ1-1	TRBV14	TGTGCCAGCAGCCCCTTGGGACAGCATGAAGCTTTCTTT	CASSPLGQHEAFF
NA	few	TRBJ2-7	TRBV12-5	TGTGCTAGTGGACTAGGGTTATCCTACGAGCAGTACTTC	CASGLGLSYEQYF
TRBD1	NA	TRBJ1-3	TRBV12-3/TRBV12-4	TGTGCCAGCAGACGAATACAGGGGAGAGGAAACACCATATATTTT	CASRRIQGRGNTIYF
TRBD2	once	TRBJ2-7	TRBV6-5	TGTGCCAGTCAGCGGGGGGCTGCGTATGTAGAGCAGTACTTC	CASQRGAAYVEQYF
TRBD2	many	TRBJ2-3	TRBV27	TGTGCCAGCAGGGGACTAGCGGGGGGGCCGGATACGCAGTATTTT	CASRGLAGGPDTQYF
NA	NA	TRBJ1-6	TRBV7-2	TGTGCCAGCAGCCCCAGCGGATCCTATAATTCACCCCTCCACTTT	CASSPSGSYNSPLHF
NA	once	TRBJ1-2	TRBV5-1	TGCGCCAGCAGCTTGGCCGCCAACTATGGCTACACCTTC	CASSLAANYGYTF
NA	NA	TRBJ2-5	TRBV28	TGTGCCAGCAGTTTCGTCGGGAAGGGGGAGACCCAGTACTTC	CASSFVGKGETQYF
NA	NA	TRBJ2-2	TRBV28	TGTGCCAGCAGTTTAGCGGGTTCCACCGGGGAGCTGTTTTTT	CASSLAGSTGELFF
NA	NA	TRBJ1-2	TRBV6-1	TGTGCCAGCAGTTCTCGCCCGATTAACTATGGCTACACCTTC	CASSSRPINYGYTF
NA	few	TRBJ1-2	TRBV4-3	TGCGCCAGCAGCCAGACCGGGAACTCTCCAGATGGCTACACCTTC	CASSQTGNSPDGYTF
TRBD1	NA	TRBJ2-5	TRBV18	TGTGCCAGCTCAGCGGACAGGGCAATGACCCAGTACTTC	CASSADRAMTQYF
NA	NA	TRBJ1-5	TRBV2	TGTGCCAGCAGCAGGGACACGCTCAATCAGCCCCAGCATTTT	CASSRDTLNQPQHF
TRBD1	NA	TRBJ1-2	TRBV27	TGTGCCAGCACCGACAGGGTCCTCGATGGCTACACCTTC	CASTDRVLDGYTF
TRBD1	few	TRBJ2-3	TRBV4-1	TGCGCCAGCAGCCAAGATAGAGGGGGCTTTCACACAGATACGCAGTATTTT	CASSQDRGGFHTDTQYF
TRBD1	NA	TRBJ2-5	TRBV7-8	TGTGCCAGCAGCTCGGACAGGGGAAATTTCCAAGAGACCCAGTACTTC	CASSSDRGNFQETQYF
NA	many	TRBJ1-1	TRBV28	TGTGCCAGCAGTTTACCCCTGTCGAGTGTGAACACTGAAGCTTTCTTT	CASSLPLSSVNTEAFF
NA	NA	TRBJ2-3	TRBV7-2	TGTGCCCGCAGCCCAACGGTGGGAGGCACGCAGTATTTT	CARSPTVGGTQYF
TRBD2	NA	TRBJ2-3	TRBV6-1	TGTGCCAGCAGCTCTGGCGGACTAGGCACAGATACGCAGTATTTT	CASSSGGLGTDTQYF
NA	many	TRBJ1-5	TRBV6-1	TGTGCCAGCAGTGGTCGCGGGGCAGGGACGATCCCCAATCAGCCCCAGCATTTT	CASSGRGAGTIPNQPQHF
NA	many	TRBJ1-5	TRBV27	TGTGCCAGCAGTCCTAGAATTCCAGGGCTAGGGAATCAGCCCCAGCATTTT	CASSPRIPGLGNQPQHF
TRBD1	NA	TRBJ1-1	TRBV2	TGTGCCAGCAGACAGGGGGCTGCATTTGAAGCTTTCTTT	CASRQGAAFEAFF
NA	NA	TRBJ2-3	TRBV7-2	TGTGCCAGCAGCTACCAGACAGGACCAGATACGCAGTATTTT	CASSYQTGPDTQYF
NA	once	TRBJ2-7	TRBV27	TGTGCCAGCAGTGAGGCAACTTCTAACTACGAGCAGTACTTC	CASSEATSNYEQYF